This T cell receptor beta chain was retrieved from a study of CD8 T cells in Susac syndrome. The CDR3 length is 13 residues. The V end lost 6 bases, the J end lost 3 bases, and 14 bases lay between the germline ends. Germline loops: CDR1 DFQATT, CDR2 SNEGSKA (reference sequence). Study-wide points: The study acknowledged a relatively small number of individuals in its TCR sequencing and HLA analysis.

With respect to this clonotype: Antigen: not known.

Negative isolation was used for CD8+ and CD4+ T cells and FACS enrichment for TEMRA cells. Reverse transcription of roughly 0.5 to 1 ug RNA was carried out with random hexamers. Amplification of TCR beta CDR3 by immunoSEQ multiplex PCR spanned 54 Vbeta and 13 Jbeta. TCRdb used MiXCR to reprocess the immunoSEQ multiplex PCR reads, holding one entry per CDR3 protein. This sample carries about 150,000 distinct CDR3 sequences, roughly 94% of them seen once, and the ten largest clones take 0.2% to 0.25%. The sequencing input was CD8+ T cells from PBMCs. This sequence originates from a human donor with multiple sclerosis. The J gene is TRBJ1-1, the V gene TRBV20-1; the D gene is possibly TRBD1 (5 bases). CDR3 protein: CSATPGQHTEAFF. DNA of the CDR3: TGCAGTGCCACCCCGGGGCAGCACACTGAAGCTTTCTTT.